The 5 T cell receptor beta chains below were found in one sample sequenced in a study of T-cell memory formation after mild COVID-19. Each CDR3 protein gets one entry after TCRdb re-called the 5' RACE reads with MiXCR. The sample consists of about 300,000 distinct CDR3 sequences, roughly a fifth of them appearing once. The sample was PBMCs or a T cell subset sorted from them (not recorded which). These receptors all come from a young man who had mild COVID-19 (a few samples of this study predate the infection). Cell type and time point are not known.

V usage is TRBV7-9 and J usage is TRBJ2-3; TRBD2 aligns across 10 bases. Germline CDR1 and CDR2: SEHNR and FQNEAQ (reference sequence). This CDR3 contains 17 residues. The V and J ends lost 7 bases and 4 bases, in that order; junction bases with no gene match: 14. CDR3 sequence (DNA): TGTGCCAGCACCGAGACCGCGGCTAGCGGGGGATCAGATACGCAGTATTTT. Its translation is CASTETAASGGSDTQYF.

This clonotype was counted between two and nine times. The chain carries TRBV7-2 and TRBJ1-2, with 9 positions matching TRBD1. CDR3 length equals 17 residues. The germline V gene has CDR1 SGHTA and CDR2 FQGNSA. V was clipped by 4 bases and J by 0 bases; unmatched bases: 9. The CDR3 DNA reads TGTGCCAGCAGCTCCCGACAGGGGGTAGGGTCTAACTATGGCTACACCTTC. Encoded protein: CASSSRQGVGSNYGYTF.

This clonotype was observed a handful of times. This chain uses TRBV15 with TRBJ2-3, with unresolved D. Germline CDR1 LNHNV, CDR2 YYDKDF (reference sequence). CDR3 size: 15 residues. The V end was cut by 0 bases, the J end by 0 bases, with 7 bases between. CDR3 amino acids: CATSRERWSTDTQYF. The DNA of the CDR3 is TGTGCCACCAGCAGAGAACGGTGGAGCACAGATACGCAGTATTTT.

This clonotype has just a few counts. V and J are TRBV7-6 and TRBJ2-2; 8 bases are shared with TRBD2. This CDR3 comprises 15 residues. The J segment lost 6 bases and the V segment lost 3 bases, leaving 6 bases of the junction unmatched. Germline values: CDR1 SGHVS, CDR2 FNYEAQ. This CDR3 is CASSFRGGRPGELFF. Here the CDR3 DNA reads TGTGCCAGCAGCTTTCGGGGGGGCCGTCCCGGGGAGCTGTTTTTT. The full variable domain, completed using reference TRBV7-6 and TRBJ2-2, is GAGVSQSPRYKVTKRGQDVALRCDPISGHVSLYWYRQALGQGPEFLTYFNYEAQQDKSGLPNDRFSAERPEGSISTLTIQRTEQRDSAMYRCASSFRGGRPGELFFGEGSRLTVL.

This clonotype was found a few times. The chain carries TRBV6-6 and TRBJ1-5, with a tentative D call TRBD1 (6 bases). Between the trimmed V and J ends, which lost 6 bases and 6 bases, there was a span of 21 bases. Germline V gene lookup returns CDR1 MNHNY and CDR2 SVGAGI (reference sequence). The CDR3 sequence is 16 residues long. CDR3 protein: CASSYRRGAWSQPQHF. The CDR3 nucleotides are TGTGCCAGCAGCTACCGGAGGGGGGCCTGGAGTCAGCCCCAGCATTTT.